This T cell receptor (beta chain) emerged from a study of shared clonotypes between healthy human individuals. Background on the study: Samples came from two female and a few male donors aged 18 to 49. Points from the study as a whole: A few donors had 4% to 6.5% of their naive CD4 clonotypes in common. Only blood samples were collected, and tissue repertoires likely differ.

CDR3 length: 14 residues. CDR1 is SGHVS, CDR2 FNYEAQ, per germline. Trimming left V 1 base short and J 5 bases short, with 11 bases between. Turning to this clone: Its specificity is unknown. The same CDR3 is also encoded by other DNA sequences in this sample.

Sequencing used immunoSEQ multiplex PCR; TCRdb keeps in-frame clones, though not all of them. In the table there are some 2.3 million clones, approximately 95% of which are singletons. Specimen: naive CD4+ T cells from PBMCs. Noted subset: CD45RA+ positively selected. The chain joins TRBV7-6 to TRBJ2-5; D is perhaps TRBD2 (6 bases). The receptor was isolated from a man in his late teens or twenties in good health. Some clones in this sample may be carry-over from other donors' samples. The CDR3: CASSLGLAGETQYF. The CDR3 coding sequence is TGTGCCAGCAGCTTAGGCCTGGCGGGGGAGACCCAGTACTTC.